One sample yielded the 18 T cell receptor beta chains listed below, sequenced in a study of T cells expressing NK-cell markers. Reprocessing the 5' RACE reads, TCRdb reports a single entry for every CDR3 protein and omits DNA. This specimen shows about 150,000 distinct CDR3 sequences; the ten leading clones hold more than 35%. The sample taken for sequencing was blood T cells: a sorted CD56 or NKG2C T cell subset, CD4+ or CD8+ T cells, or bulk PBMC T cells (not recorded which). Source of these receptors: a woman aged 50 to 60 in good health.

This chain uses TRBV27 with TRBJ1-6. CDR1 MNHEY and CDR2 SMNVEV come from the germline V gene (reference sequence). The length of the CDR3 is 14 residues. This chain's CDR3 is CASRSAGSGSPLHF.

This rearrangement joins TRBV29-1 to TRBJ2-7; TCRdb reports TRBD1, a call that lacks DNA to check it against. The germline V gene has CDR1 SQVTM and CDR2 ANQGSEA. The CDR3 runs 13 residues. The CDR3 spells CSVESGPRYEQYF.

The chain links TRBV29-1 to TRBJ2-2. The CDR3 runs 13 residues. Per germline, CDR1 SQVTM and CDR2 ANQGSEA. The CDR3 is CSVPGFNTGELFF.

The chain combines TRBV19 with TRBJ1-2. Germline CDR1 and CDR2: LNHDA and SQIVND (reference sequence). The CDR3 covers 15 residues. The chain's CDR3 is CASSIAQENNYGYTF.

V usage is TRBV4-1 and J usage is TRBJ2-3; the D call from TCRdb, TRBD1, cannot be confirmed without DNA. The CDR3 length is 14 residues. Germline V gene sequence: CDR1 MGHRA, CDR2 YSYEKL. CDR3 loop: CASSHGQGADTQYF.

The V gene is TRBV19, the J gene TRBJ1-5; as DNA is missing, the TRBD1 call by TCRdb cannot be tested. Germline V gene sequence: CDR1 LNHDA, CDR2 SQIVND (reference sequence). This CDR3 has 14 residues. The CDR3 region is CASKFQGDNQPQHF. The whole variable domain, filled in from reference TRBV19 and TRBJ1-5, reads DGGITQSPKYLFRKEGQNVTLSCEQNLNHDAMYWYRQDPGQGLRLIYYSQIVNDFQKGDIAEGYSVSREKKESFPLTVTSAQKNPTAFYLCASKFQGDNQPQHFGDGTRLSIL.

This chain links TRBV7-9 with TRBJ2-2; TCRdb's assignment of TRBD2 cannot be checked, as there is no DNA. The CDR3 is 15 residues long. In germline, CDR1 is SEHNR, CDR2 FQNEAQ (reference sequence). The chain's CDR3 is CASSPDQGQVGELFF.

V is TRBV27 and J is TRBJ2-1; TCRdb lists TRBD2, though no DNA is available to test this call. The CDR3 is made up of 12 amino acids. Germline-derived CDR1 and CDR2 are MNHEY and SMNVEV (reference sequence). The chain's CDR3 is CASSTRGHEQFF.

This sequence joins TRBV7-6 and TRBJ2-1; TCRdb selects TRBD1, and the lack of DNA leaves this call unchecked. Germline V lookup: CDR1 SGHVS, CDR2 FNYEAQ. This CDR3 comprises 16 residues. CDR3 region: CASSLEAGGKYNEQFF.

The J gene is TRBJ1-1, the V gene TRBV4-2. The CDR3 runs 16 residues. Germline CDR1 LGHNA, CDR2 YNFKEQ. The CDR3: CASSQGRGGLNTEAFF.

V and J are TRBV23-1 and TRBJ2-1; TCRdb picks TRBD1, but there is no DNA to check that call. TRBV23-1 is given ORF status, its function remaining uncertain. The CDR3 runs to 15 residues. Here the CDR3 reads CASRTGTGTYNEQFF.

This sequence joins TRBV12-5 and TRBJ1-1; as DNA is missing, the TRBD1 call by TCRdb cannot be tested. The CDR3 sequence is 14 residues long. From germline, CDR1 is LGHNT and CDR2 FRNRAP. CDR3: CASGLALQGTEAFF.

This chain uses TRBV4-1 with TRBJ1-5. Germline V gene data show CDR1 as MGHRA and CDR2 as YSYEKL. The CDR3 spans 12 residues. This chain's CDR3 is CASSQAEGPQHF.

The V and J genes are TRBV29-1 and TRBJ2-1; TCRdb calls TRBD2, which cannot be checked without DNA. The CDR3 spans 12 residues. The germline gives CDR1 SQVTM, CDR2 ANQGSEA. CDR3 amino acids: CSGGLEGHEQFF.

This sequence joins TRBV20-1 and TRBJ2-7; the TRBD1 assignment by TCRdb is unverifiable without DNA. The CDR3 consists of 17 residues. CDR1 and CDR2 from the germline V gene are DFQATT and SNEGSKA (reference sequence). The CDR3 here is CSARDETGQLNSYEQYF.

The chain uses TRBV11-2 and TRBJ2-3; TCRdb reports TRBD2, a call that lacks DNA to check it against. The CDR3 is 15 amino acids. Germline CDR1 is SGHAT and CDR2 is FQNNGV. The CDR3 reads CASSLDSGLLDTQYF.

The CDR3 protein is CASSLWDSYEQYF. The V call is TRBV5-6, the J call TRBJ2-7; TCRdb outputs TRBD1, but without DNA this stays unchecked. The CDR3 sequence is 13 residues long. From germline, CDR1 is SGHDT and CDR2 YYEEEE.

The genes are TRBV20-1 and TRBJ1-3. Germline CDR1 reads DFQATT; CDR2 reads SNEGSKA (reference sequence). The CDR3 is 15 residues long. The CDR3 reads CSARGSPNSGNTIYF.